This T cell receptor beta chain was recovered during a study of CD8+CD57+ T cells in acquired aplastic anemia. An expansion of CD8+CD57+ cells by flow cytometry had been shown in patients chosen for sequencing. A severe acquired aplastic anemia diagnosis applied to all patients. The trim removed 6 bases at V and 3 bases at J, leaving 3 bases unmatched. The CDR3 extends over 13 amino acids. Germline V gene data show CDR1 as SNHLY and CDR2 as FYNNEI. Genomic DNA was employed as the template in profiling TCR beta VDJ and CDR3. TCRdb re-called the reads with MiXCR, one entry per CDR3 protein. The sample has 250,000 or so distinct CDR3 sequences, around 46% seen once; the top ten hold 6.5% to 10%.

The rearrangement joins TRBV2 to TRBJ1-2; 8 positions agree with TRBD1. The sample comprised sorted CD4+, CD8+, or CD8+CD57+ T cells (not recorded which) from PBMCs. This clonotype was obtained from a human donor with aplastic anemia. CDR3 in DNA: TGTGCCAGCAGGGACAGGGTCGACTATGGCTACACCTTC. This codes for CASRDRVDYGYTF. The full variable domain, in which reference TRBV2 and TRBJ1-2 provide the parts outside the CDR3, is EPEVTQTPSHQVTQMGQEVILRCVPISNHLYFYWYRQILGQKVEFLVSFYNNEISEKSEIFDDQFSVERPDGSNFTLKIRSTKLEDSAMYFCASRDRVDYGYTFGSGTRLTVV.